The subject of this entry is one TCR beta chain. This sample was taken from a study of cytomegalovirus exposure and HLA in healthy donors. Background on the study: Of several hundred genotyped donors, around 84% clustered with self-reported Caucasian donors.

Germline V gives CDR1 SGHRS, CDR2 YFSETQ. The CDR3 totals 13 residues. J gave up 8 bases and V 4 bases, and 3 bases lay outside the gene matches. The PCR ran on 60 Vbeta and 13 Jbeta primers. Generated by immunoSEQ multiplex PCR, the TCRdb table keeps only in-frame clones and is missing some. This sample carries roughly 150,000 clones, approximately 72% of them seen once, and the ten largest clones take 2% to 2.5%. This chain connects TRBV5-1 to TRBJ1-6; 7 bases agree with TRBD1. The sample taken for sequencing was PBMCs. This TCR derives from a middle-aged man in good health and CMV-seronegative. This CDR3 is CASSNDRDSPLHF. The CDR3 region has the DNA TGCGCCAGCAGCAACGACAGGGATTCACCCCTCCACTTT.